This record looks at one T cell receptor (beta chain) sequence and its context. In the PCR, 60 Vbeta and 13 Jbeta primers were used. Produced via immunoSEQ multiplex PCR; TCRdb's table is partial and in-frame only. The sample includes about 120,000 clones, about 79% of them seen just once. Trimming cost V 2 bases and J 1 base, with 15 bases left between them. The CDR3 consists of 16 residues. Germline CDR1 and CDR2: SGHRS and YFSETQ. These data originate in a study of cytomegalovirus exposure and HLA in healthy donors. The source material was PBMCs. The rearrangement joins TRBV5-1 to TRBJ1-1, with D tentatively TRBD1 (6 bases). The sequence was collected from a man aged 25 to 40 in good health and CMV-seropositive. Written as DNA, the CDR3 is TGCGCCAGCAGCTTAACTACCGGGACACCGAACACTGAAGCTTTCTTT. Protein: CASSLTTGTPNTEAFF. Combining the CDR3 with reference TRBV5-1 and TRBJ1-1 gives the whole variable domain KAGVTQTPRYLIKTRGQQVTLSCSPISGHRSVSWYQQTPGQGLQFLFEYFSETQRNKGNFPGRFSGRQFSNSRSEMNVSTLELGDSALYLCASSLTTGTPNTEAFFGQGTRLTVV.